The sequence of this T cell receptor (beta chain) was determined in a study of blood T cell repertoires in COVID-19. In germline, CDR1 is MNHEY, CDR2 SVGAGI. The CDR3 contains 13 residues. With 8 bases removed from V and 7 bases from J, the gap between germline ends came to 17 bases. Only in-frame clones appear in the TCRdb table, and some are missing; sequencing was by immunoSEQ multiplex PCR. Seen here are some 430,000 clones, roughly 88% observed once, and the top ten hold approximately 0.55%. The study recruited people aged about 18 to 90 years across around 24 US areas. The chain combines TRBV6-5 with TRBJ1-1; D gene ambiguous. The sample consisted of PBMCs or T cells enriched from blood (not recorded which). This TCR came from a man aged 18-30 years who had recovered from COVID-19. CDR3 sequence reads: CASGLKGGGEAFF. The CDR3 region has the DNA TGTGCCAGCGGACTGAAGGGAGGCGGTGAAGCTTTCTTT.